The rows below give T cell receptor beta chains drawn from one sample of a study of cytomegalovirus exposure and HLA in healthy donors. The table came from immunoSEQ multiplex PCR; TCRdb's copy has only in-frame clones and leaves some out. This table holds 140,000 or so clones, around four fifths found once. What was sequenced was PBMCs. The receptor set was obtained from a boy aged 2 to 10 in good health and CMV-seronegative. Both conserved end residues are trimmed from each CDR3. Clone size is shown for a subset of rows, as once, few, many or a class of expanded clone.

clone size	V gene	J gene	CDR3 protein
NA	TRBV7-9	TRBJ1-3	ASSPSVLSGNTIY
NA	TRBV6-1	TRBJ1-1	ASSERGEGFWAF
NA	TRBV4-3	TRBJ1-1	ASSLGGTTEAF
NA	TRBV4-3	TRBJ1-2	ASSQASGMGYT
NA	TRBV6-4	TRBJ2-3	ASSAFGQGTDTQY
NA	TRBV7-9	TRBJ1-1	ASSLKEGRGTEAF
once	TRBV29-1	TRBJ1-2	SVEFRNYGYT
NA	TRBV4-1	TRBJ2-7	ASSRRGTTDSYEQY
NA	TRBV19	TRBJ2-1	ASRMTGSSYNEQF
NA	TRBV7-3	TRBJ2-5	ASSLRTGGMETQY
NA	TRBV5-1	TRBJ1-1	ASSYTGTGRTEAF
NA	TRBV14	TRBJ1-1	ASSRLLQGNTEAF
NA	TRBV30	TRBJ2-1	AWNRGSYNEQF
NA	TRBV5-6	TRBJ2-7	ASSSDRAFLHEQY
NA	TRBV5-5	TRBJ1-2	ASSSADSYGYT
NA	TRBV4-2	TRBJ2-2	ASSQRQGQGVATGELF
NA	TRBV10-3	TRBJ2-2	AIGGLAGGPANTGELF
NA	TRBV12-5	TRBJ1-5	ASGLVIVREDRDNQPQH
NA	TRBV28	TRBJ2-2	ASGTRTAGELF
NA	TRBV13	TRBJ1-1	ASSPGIGGGNTEAF
NA	TRBV15	TRBJ2-5	ATSGGTSGTETQY
NA	TRBV9	TRBJ2-3	ASSVVIGTDTQY
few	TRBV28	TRBJ1-2	ASSWVGTDNAYGYT
NA	TRBV7-8	TRBJ1-3	ASSPGEVSSGNTIY
NA	TRBV5-5	TRBJ1-2	ASSSTTGDYGYT
NA	TRBV28	TRBJ2-5	ASSPGLAGPRETQY
NA	TRBV2	TRBJ1-1	ASTDGLNTEAF
once	TRBV9	TRBJ1-1	ASSVVGTGGLFHTEAF
NA	TRBV6-1	TRBJ2-7	ASSERDRASYEQY
NA	TRBV27	TRBJ2-5	ASSLSYHLGETQY
NA	TRBV6-5	TRBJ1-6	ASSKGQGDSPLH
NA	TRBV7-9	TRBJ2-7	AVELAYEQY
NA	TRBV6-1	TRBJ2-1	ASSAYWAGGRNEQF
NA	TRBV27	TRBJ2-5	ASSSKTGLAGGVETQY
NA	TRBV7-8	TRBJ1-3	ASSLVPFTGDGGFSGNTIY
NA	TRBV7-2	TRBJ1-2	ASRQAVQSIIHYGYT
once	TRBV5-1	TRBJ2-1	ATSSGGAGDEQF
NA	TRBV5-1	TRBJ2-5	ASHRTEETQY
once	TRBV27	TRBJ2-3	ASSLFMGQGTDTQY
NA	TRBV19	TRBJ1-2	ASSETGVGGYGYT
NA	TRBV29-1	TRBJ1-1	SAGGWVTGQATEAF
NA	TRBV6-5	TRBJ1-5	ASSRYSNQPQH
NA	TRBV5-6	TRBJ2-1	ASSLFRRGASNEQF